This T cell receptor beta chain was captured in a study of blood T cell repertoires in COVID-19. About the study: Acute-phase and convalescent COVID-19 samples originated in the United States, Italy and Spain. Nucleic acid was either cDNA or gDNA, and it came from T cells, B-cell-depleted T cells, or PBMCs.

The repertoire was sequenced with immunoSEQ multiplex PCR; TCRdb's copy has only in-frame clones and lacks some. The table lists about 200,000 clones, approximately 87% of them singletons. Germline V CDR1 and CDR2: SGHTA, FQGNSA. The CDR3 is 15 residues long. With 4 bases removed from V and 0 bases from J, the gap between germline ends came to 12 bases. Sequencing input: peripheral blood. This receptor was obtained from a man aged 55 to 70 who had recovered from COVID-19. The chain recombines TRBV7-2 with TRBJ1-1, with D uncertain. The CDR3 DNA reads TGTGCCAGCAGCTCCTTCCGGGTTATGAACACTGAAGCTTTCTTT. Translating it yields CASSSFRVMNTEAFF.